A single sample is the source of the 15 T cell receptor beta chains below, sequenced in a study of blood T cell repertoires in COVID-19. Clones were sequenced by immunoSEQ multiplex PCR, and TCRdb holds only the in-frame ones, with some missing. This sample has about 400,000 clones, with nearly 90% found just once. What was sequenced was PBMCs or T cells enriched from blood (not recorded which). The origin of the receptors is a woman younger than 45 who had recovered from COVID-19.

In nucleotides, the CDR3 is TGTGCCAGCCTGGGAGGTGAGGGTATCGCCACTGAAGCTTTCTTT. This codes for CASLGGEGIATEAFF. V gene TRBV6-5 combines with J gene TRBJ1-1, with unresolved D. The V gene lost 8 bases and the J gene lost 4 bases, with 20 bases spanning the gap. The CDR3 length is 15 residues. Germline CDR1 is MNHEY and CDR2 is SVGAGI.

J is TRBJ1-4 and V is TRBV19; D is uncertain. Germline V CDR1 and CDR2: LNHDA, SQIVND (reference sequence). Trimming took 3 bases from V and 8 from J, leaving 10 bases between them. This CDR3 region has 13 residues. CDR3 nucleotides: TGTGCCAGTAGTATCTCCACGACAGAAAAACTGTTTTTT. Translation gives CASSISTTEKLFF. Combining the CDR3 with reference TRBV19 and TRBJ1-4 gives the whole variable domain DGGITQSPKYLFRKEGQNVTLSCEQNLNHDAMYWYRQDPGQGLRLIYYSQIVNDFQKGDIAEGYSVSREKKESFPLTVTSAQKNPTAFYLCASSISTTEKLFFGSGTQLSVL.

The gene calls are TRBV9 and TRBJ2-1, with TRBD2 as a possible D gene (5 bases). Trimming stripped 2 bases from V and 2 bases from J, with 11 bases between. CDR3 length: 15 amino acids. The germline V gene encodes CDR1 SGDLS and CDR2 YYNGEE. This CDR3 reads CASSVSVGAYNEQFF. The CDR3 coding sequence is TGTGCCAGCAGCGTTAGCGTCGGGGCCTACAATGAGCAGTTCTTC.

This chain connects TRBV19 to TRBJ2-3; the D gene is possibly TRBD1 (6 bases). Between the trimmed V and J ends, which lost 6 bases and 3 bases, there was a span of 13 bases. Per germline, CDR1 LNHDA and CDR2 SQIVND (reference sequence). The CDR3 is 14 amino acids. CDR3 in DNA: TGTGCCAGTAGCCACACAGGGATGACAGATACGCAGTATTTT. Residues: CASSHTGMTDTQYF.

The chain combines TRBV7-9 with TRBJ2-2; tentative D call: TRBD1 (5 bases). Per the germline V gene, CDR1 is SEHNR and CDR2 is FQNEAQ (reference sequence). The CDR3 covers 13 residues. V lost 4 bases, J lost 6 bases, and 9 bases lay in between. In DNA, the CDR3 is TGTGCCAGCAGCTCACAGGTGGCCGGGGAGCTGTTTTTT. Its translation is CASSSQVAGELFF.

V usage is TRBV5-8 and J usage is TRBJ2-5, with TRBD1 as a possible D gene (5 bases). This CDR3 has 16 amino acids. Trimming took off 4 bases at V and 5 bases at J, with 21 bases between the two ends. CDR1 and CDR2 (germline): SGHTS, YDEGEE. The DNA of the CDR3 is TGTGCCAGCAGCCACGGGTTGGCAGGGAATTTGGAGACCCAGTACTTC. Its protein is CASSHGLAGNLETQYF.

This chain uses TRBV4-1 with TRBJ1-2; D is uncertain. Per the germline V gene, CDR1 is MGHRA and CDR2 is YSYEKL. This CDR3 region has 14 residues. V was pared by 1 base and J by 5 bases, with 11 bases between. The CDR3 DNA follows: TGCGCCAGCAGCCAAGGAATACGAGGGTATGGCTACACCTTC. Amino acids: CASSQGIRGYGYTF.

The rearrangement uses TRBV11-2 and TRBJ2-1; 9 nucleotides align to TRBD2. This CDR3 has 15 residues. V shed 6 bases and J 4 bases; nucleotides not matched to a gene: 7. Germline-derived CDR1 and CDR2 are SGHAT and FQNNGV. CDR3 protein: CASRNLAGRYNEQFF. CDR3 nucleotides: TGTGCCAGCAGAAATCTAGCGGGGAGATACAATGAGCAGTTCTTC.

This sequence joins TRBV7-9 and TRBJ2-1, with D possibly being TRBD2 (6 bases). Germline V gene data show CDR1 as SEHNR and CDR2 as FQNEAQ (reference sequence). The CDR3 length is 17 residues. V was trimmed by 1 base and J by 8 bases, leaving 21 bases between them. CDR3 sequence: CASSLVWTILGGDEQFF. The CDR3 DNA sequence: TGTGCCAGCAGCTTAGTATGGACCATTCTGGGCGGGGATGAGCAGTTCTTC.

This chain connects TRBV6-5 to TRBJ1-1; 7 positions match TRBD1. Germline CDR1 and CDR2: MNHEY and SVGAGI. With 4 bases clipped from V and 1 base from J, the junction kept 3 bases outside the gene matches. The CDR3 has 14 amino acids. CDR3 sequence: CASSFRTGNTEAFF. The CDR3 DNA follows: TGTGCCAGCAGTTTCCGGACAGGGAACACTGAAGCTTTCTTT.

The CDR3 DNA is TGTGCCAGCAGTTACCGGTCGAGGGGGCGCGACTATGGCTACACCTTC. This sequence encodes CASSYRSRGRDYGYTF. This sequence joins TRBV6-5 and TRBJ1-2; 7 positions match TRBD1. The CDR3 is made up of 16 amino acids. The trim removed 2 bases at V and 3 bases at J, leaving 9 bases unmatched. Germline V gene data show CDR1 as MNHEY and CDR2 as SVGAGI.

This clone was counted a few times. The chain employs TRBV4-1 and TRBJ1-2; the D is unclear. The germline V gene has CDR1 MGHRA and CDR2 YSYEKL. The CDR3 is made up of 14 amino acids. Trimming left V 0 bases short and J 2 bases short, with 7 bases between. The DNA for the CDR3 is TGCGCCAGCAGCCAAGACCCGGGGAACTATGGCTACACCTTC. The encoded protein is CASSQDPGNYGYTF.

The chain carries TRBV6-5 and TRBJ1-5, with unresolved D. The germline V gene has CDR1 MNHEY and CDR2 SVGAGI. V was clipped by 5 bases and J by 7 bases, with 15 bases between them. The CDR3 is made up of 14 amino acids. CDR3 residues: CASSPIPRQQPQHF. CDR3 bases: TGTGCCAGCAGTCCCATCCCAAGACAACAGCCCCAGCATTTT.

The gene calls are TRBV5-6 and TRBJ1-4; 12 bases map to TRBD1. This CDR3 comprises 17 residues. Germline-derived CDR1 and CDR2 are SGHDT and YYEEEE. Trimming cost V 7 bases and J 3 bases; bases outside gene matches: 10. The CDR3 is CASHPGTGGAANEKLFF. The CDR3 coding sequence is TGTGCCAGCCACCCCGGGACAGGGGGCGCGGCTAATGAAAAACTGTTTTTT.

This chain links TRBV20-1 with TRBJ2-7; 8 positions agree with TRBD2. CDR1 DFQATT and CDR2 SNEGSKA come from the germline V gene (reference sequence). The CDR3 sequence is 13 residues long. The V gene end was trimmed by 3 bases and the J gene end by 2 bases; junction bases not matched to a gene: 3. CDR3 in amino acids: CSASTSGPYEQYF. The CDR3 DNA is TGCAGTGCTAGTACTAGCGGTCCCTACGAGCAGTACTTC.